This entry lists 15 T cell receptor beta chains sequenced from one sample in a study of cytomegalovirus exposure and HLA in healthy donors. The PCR made use of 60 Vbeta and 13 Jbeta primers. Sequenced by immunoSEQ multiplex PCR; TCRdb stores in-frame clones only, minus some. Found here are about 82,000 clones, roughly 82% of them singletons; the top ten hold approximately 17%. The sample consisted of PBMCs. The receptors derive from a man between 65 and 80 years old in good health and CMV-seropositive.

The chain joins TRBV7-6 to TRBJ2-2; D remains unclear. Germline values: CDR1 SGHVS, CDR2 FNYEAQ. With 4 bases removed from V and 6 bases from J, the gap between germline ends came to 15 bases. CDR3 length equals 15 residues. CDR3 coding DNA: TGTGCCAGCAGCTCAGAATCTGGAGCGCCCGGGGAGCTGTTTTTT. Translation gives CASSSESGAPGELFF.

The chain is built from TRBV7-2 and TRBJ2-2, with TRBD1 identical over 9 bases. The CDR3 has 15 amino acids. Germline V lookup: CDR1 SGHTA, CDR2 FQGNSA. With V trimmed by 4 bases and J by 5 bases, 5 bases remained unmatched. The CDR3 region is CASSSRQGGTGELFF. CDR3 in DNA: TGTGCCAGCAGCTCTCGACAGGGGGGGACCGGGGAGCTGTTTTTT.

V and J are TRBV4-3 and TRBJ1-1; TRBD1 is a possible D gene (6 bases). Germline V gene lookup returns CDR1 LGHNA and CDR2 YSLEER. This CDR3 has 14 residues. Trimming stripped 3 bases from V and 3 bases from J, with 11 bases between. The DNA for the CDR3 is TGCGCCAGCAGCCATGCGGACAGATACACTGAAGCTTTCTTT. This encodes CASSHADRYTEAFF.

This sequence joins TRBV6-4 and TRBJ2-3; unclear D gene. The germline V gene has CDR1 MRHNA and CDR2 SNTAGT. The CDR3 contains 14 residues. V lost 2 bases to trimming and J lost 4 bases, with 10 bases between them. The CDR3 reads CASSDRPEADTQYF. In nucleotides, the CDR3 is TGTGCCAGCAGTGACAGGCCTGAGGCAGATACGCAGTATTTT.

This clone was counted a few times. The J gene is TRBJ2-3, the V gene TRBV5-5, with 8 bases aligning to TRBD1. V shed 0 bases, J shed 2 bases, and the junction held 5 bases outside the gene matches. The CDR3 has 16 residues. Germline assignment: CDR1 SGHKS and CDR2 YYEKEE (reference sequence). The CDR3, as DNA: TGTGCCAGCAGCTTGGTCAGGGGGCGGAACACAGATACGCAGTATTTT. Encoded protein: CASSLVRGRNTDTQYF.

This chain joins TRBV7-2 and TRBJ2-5; 8 nucleotides agree with TRBD1. V lost 6 bases, J lost 4 bases, and 7 bases stayed unmatched. The CDR3 extends over 14 amino acids. Per germline, CDR1 SGHTA and CDR2 FQGNSA. In nucleotides, the CDR3 is TGTGCCAGCAGGCCTAAGACAGGGGCAGAGACCCAGTACTTC. It yields the protein CASRPKTGAETQYF.

The V call is TRBV9, the J call TRBJ2-1; 7 nucleotides agree with TRBD1. Germline V CDR1 and CDR2: SGDLS, YYNGEE. This CDR3 is built from 15 residues. V was pared by 3 bases and J by 3 bases, with 6 bases of the junction left unmatched. The CDR3 is CASSEEGAGYNEQFF. For the CDR3, the DNA is TGTGCCAGCAGCGAAGAGGGGGCCGGCTACAATGAGCAGTTCTTC.

In its sample, this clone was seen once. V is TRBV2 and J is TRBJ2-2; the match to TRBD2 covers 8 bases. Losses at the gene ends were 4 bases for V and 7 bases for J; bases not matched to a gene: 8. The CDR3 runs to 15 residues. Germline CDR1 reads SNHLY; CDR2 reads FYNNEI. CDR3 nucleotide sequence: TGTGCCAGCAGTGGGTCGGGGGGGCCCATCGGGGAGCTGTTTTTT. Its translation: CASSGSGGPIGELFF.

V usage is TRBV7-2 and J usage is TRBJ1-2; D is possibly TRBD1 (6 bases). The CDR3 has 15 amino acids. Trimming stripped 4 bases from V and 8 bases from J, with 20 bases between. CDR1 is SGHTA and CDR2 is FQGNSA in the germline V gene. CDR3 sequence reads: CASSSFGDIQRGYTF. The CDR3 coding sequence is TGTGCCAGCAGCTCTTTCGGGGACATCCAGAGGGGCTACACCTTC. The full variable domain, its missing parts supplied by reference TRBV7-2 and TRBJ1-2, is GAGVSQSPSNKVTEKGKDVELRCDPISGHTALYWYRQSLGQGLEFLIYFQGNSAPDKSGLPSDRFSAERTGGSVSTLTIQRTQQEDSAVYLCASSSFGDIQRGYTFGSGTRLTVV.

In this sample, this clone turned up once. The J gene is TRBJ2-3, the V gene TRBV5-3, with D perhaps matching TRBD1 (5 bases). TRBV5-3 is an open reading frame whose function is uncertain. CDR3 length: 12 residues. The CDR3 DNA is TGTGGTACAGGATCAAGCACAGATACGCAGTATTTT. Amino acid sequence: CGTGSSTDTQYF.

V is TRBV7-3 and J is TRBJ1-1, with D uncertain. V lost 4 bases, J lost 3 bases, and 9 bases lay in between. The CDR3 loop spans 13 amino acids. Germline-derived CDR1 and CDR2 are SGHTA and FQGTGA. The CDR3 region is CASSSQRDTEAFF. The CDR3 nucleotides are TGTGCCAGCAGCTCACAGAGGGACACTGAAGCTTTCTTT.

The V gene is TRBV5-8, the J gene TRBJ1-5, with a tentative D call TRBD1 (6 bases). Germline V lookup: CDR1 SGHTS, CDR2 YDEGEE. Trimming took off 4 bases at V and 7 bases at J, with 9 bases between the two ends. The CDR3 totals 12 residues. CDR3: CASSPQGQPQHF. The DNA for the CDR3 is TGTGCCAGCAGCCCACAGGGCCAGCCCCAGCATTTT.

CDR3 coding DNA: TGTGCCAGCAGCTTGAGTCCGCGCATGAACACTGAAGCTTTCTTT. It translates to CASSLSPRMNTEAFF. This chain uses TRBV5-4 with TRBJ1-1; D unclear. V lost 1 base and J lost 0, with 10 bases in between. The CDR3 loop spans 15 amino acids. Germline V gene data show CDR1 as SGHNT and CDR2 as YYREEE (reference sequence).

This chain uses TRBV6-5 with TRBJ1-5; 9 nucleotides line up with TRBD1. The CDR3 has 15 amino acids. CDR1 and CDR2 from the germline V gene are MNHEY and SVGAGI. The junction had 7 bases not matched to a gene; V was cut back by 5 bases and J by 5 bases. Written as DNA, the CDR3 is TGTGCCAGCAGTCCACAGGGACAGGGCGATCAGCCCCAGCATTTT. Translating gives CASSPQGQGDQPQHF.

This clone was detected once. Other DNA variants within this sample encode the same CDR3. The J gene is TRBJ2-5, the V gene TRBV4-2; perhaps TRBD2 as D (6 bases). In germline, CDR1 is LGHNA, CDR2 YNFKEQ. Trimming left V 1 base short and J 3 bases short, with 12 bases between. This CDR3 is 15 amino acids long. For the CDR3, the DNA is TGTGCCAGCAGCCAAGTGCGGGGAGGCGAAGAGACCCAGTACTTC. It encodes CASSQVRGGEETQYF.